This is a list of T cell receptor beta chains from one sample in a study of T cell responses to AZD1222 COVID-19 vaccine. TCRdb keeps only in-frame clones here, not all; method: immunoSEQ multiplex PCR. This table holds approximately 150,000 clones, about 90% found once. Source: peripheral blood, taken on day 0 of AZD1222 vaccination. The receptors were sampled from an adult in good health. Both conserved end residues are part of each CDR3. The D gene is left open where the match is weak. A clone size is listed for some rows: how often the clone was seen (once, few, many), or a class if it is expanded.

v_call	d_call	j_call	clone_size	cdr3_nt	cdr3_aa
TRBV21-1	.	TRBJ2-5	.	TGTGCCAGACCCTGGGACTGGGGGGACCAAGAGACCCAGTACTTC	CARPWDWGDQETQYF
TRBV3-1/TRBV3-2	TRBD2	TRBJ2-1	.	TGTGCCAGCAGCCGAGTTGGGGGGAGGGCTAATGAGCAGTTCTTC	CASSRVGGRANEQFF
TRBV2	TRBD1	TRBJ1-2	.	TGTGCCAGCAGTGAAAGGATAAAGACAGGGATTAAGGGCTACACCTTC	CASSERIKTGIKGYTF
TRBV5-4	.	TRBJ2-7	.	TGTGCCAGCAGCAGCCTCCGGGAGGGGGCTCGGGAGCAGTACTTC	CASSSLREGAREQYF
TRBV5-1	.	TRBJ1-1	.	TGCGCCAGCAGCTCAGAATTGGGCACTGAAGCTTTCTTT	CASSSELGTEAFF
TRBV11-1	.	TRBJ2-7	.	TGTGCCAGCAGCTTGTCGGGGTACAGCTCCTACGAGCAGTACTTC	CASSLSGYSSYEQYF
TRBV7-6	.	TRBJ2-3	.	TGTGCCAGCAGCCCCGAAGGACTATCCACAGATACGCAGTATTTT	CASSPEGLSTDTQYF
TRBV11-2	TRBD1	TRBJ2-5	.	TGTGCCAGCAGCTTTGACAGGGGAGAGACCCAGTACTTC	CASSFDRGETQYF
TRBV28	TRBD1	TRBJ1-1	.	TGTGCCAGCAGTTTATACCCAGGGGGCTTGAGGACTGAAGCTTTCTTT	CASSLYPGGLRTEAFF
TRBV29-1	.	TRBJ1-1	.	TGCAGCGTTGTCTGGGAAGGGGTGAACACTGAAGCTTTCTTT	CSVVWEGVNTEAFF
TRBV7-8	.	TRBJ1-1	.	TGTGCCAGCAGCTCATTCTTAAACACTGAAGCTTTCTTT	CASSSFLNTEAFF
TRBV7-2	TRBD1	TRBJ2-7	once	TGTGCCAGCAGCGTACAGGGGACGGTGACATACGAGCAGTACTTC	CASSVQGTVTYEQYF
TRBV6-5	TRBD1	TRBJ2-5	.	TGTGCCAGCAGTTCTAGGGGGCGAGTAACGGAGACCCAGTACTTC	CASSSRGRVTETQYF
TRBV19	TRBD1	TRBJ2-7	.	TGTGCCAGTAGTCAGAGACAGGGGGCCAACGAGCAGTACTTC	CASSQRQGANEQYF
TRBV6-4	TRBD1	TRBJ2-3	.	TGTGCCAGCAGCCCACAGGGGGCTGGAGATACGCAGTATTTT	CASSPQGAGDTQYF
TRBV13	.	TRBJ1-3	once	TGTGCCAGCAGCTACCTGCCCCAGGGGCCTGGAAACACCATATATTTT	CASSYLPQGPGNTIYF
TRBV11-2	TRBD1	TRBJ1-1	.	TGTGCCAGCAGCGCAATCGACAGGGGGAACACTGAAGCTTTCTTT	CASSAIDRGNTEAFF
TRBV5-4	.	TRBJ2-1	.	TGTGCCAGCAGCTTGTTAGCCGCTACCTACAATGAGCAGTTCTTC	CASSLLAATYNEQFF
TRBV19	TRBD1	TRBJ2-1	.	TGTGCCAGCAGGGGGTACAATGAGCAGTTCTTC	CASRGYNEQFF
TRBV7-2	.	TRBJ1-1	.	TGTGCCAGCAGCTTAGTCCCAGGGCCGAACACTGAAGCTTTCTTT	CASSLVPGPNTEAFF
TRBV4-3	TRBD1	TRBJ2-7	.	TGCGCCAGCAGCCTCACCGGGACAGGCCCCTACGAGCAGTACTTC	CASSLTGTGPYEQYF
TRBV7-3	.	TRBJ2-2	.	TGTGCCAGCAGCTTAACGTTAACGAACACCGGGGAGCTGTTTTTT	CASSLTLTNTGELFF
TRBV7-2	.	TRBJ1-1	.	TGTGCCAGCAACCCAACAGGGTTCACTGAAGCTTTCTTT	CASNPTGFTEAFF
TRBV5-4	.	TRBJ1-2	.	TGTGCCAGCACCTTGGCTAGGGAGCCTTATGGCTACACCTTC	CASTLAREPYGYTF
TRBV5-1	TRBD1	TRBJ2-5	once	TGCGCCAGCAGCTTGGAGGCTAGGGGGCCCCAAGAGACCCAGTACTTC	CASSLEARGPQETQYF
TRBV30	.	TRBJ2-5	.	TGTGCCTGGTCCCCAGGCCGAGGGACCCAGTACTTC	CAWSPGRGTQYF
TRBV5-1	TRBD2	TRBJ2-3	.	TGCGCCAGCAGCGAGGGGACTAGCGGGGGGCCGAGCACAGATACGCAGTATTTT	CASSEGTSGGPSTDTQYF
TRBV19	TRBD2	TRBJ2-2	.	TGTGCCAGTAGTTATAGCGGGAAAAACACCGGGGAGCTGTTTTTT	CASSYSGKNTGELFF
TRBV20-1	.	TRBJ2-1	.	TGCAGTGTTCAACGCAATGAGCAGTTCTTC	CSVQRNEQFF
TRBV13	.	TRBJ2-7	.	TGTGCCAGCAGCTTTGACACGGGACGACCACGCTACGAGCAGTACTTC	CASSFDTGRPRYEQYF
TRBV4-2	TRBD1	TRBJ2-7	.	TGTGCCAGCAGCCCTTACTACCAGACGGGACAGCCGCTTCGGGAGCAGTACTTC	CASSPYYQTGQPLREQYF
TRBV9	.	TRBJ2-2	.	TGTGCCAGCAGCGTAGGGGTAACGAACACCGGGGAGCTGTTTTTT	CASSVGVTNTGELFF
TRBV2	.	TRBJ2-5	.	TGTGCCAGCAGTGAGGACAGTCTTTTGGAGACCCAGTACTTC	CASSEDSLLETQYF
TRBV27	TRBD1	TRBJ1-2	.	TGTGCCAGCAGTTTTAAGGGGGCGTTAGGCTACACCTTC	CASSFKGALGYTF
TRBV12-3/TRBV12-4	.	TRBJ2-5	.	TGTGCCAGCAGTTTAAAGGAGACCCAGTACTTC	CASSLKETQYF
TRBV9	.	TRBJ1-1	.	TGTGCCAGCAGCGCCTCCGGGAGGGTATTAGTGGACACTGAAGCTTTCTTT	CASSASGRVLVDTEAFF
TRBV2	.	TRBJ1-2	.	TGTGCCAGCAGTGATCGGCCCGGGGTTGGCTACACCTTC	CASSDRPGVGYTF
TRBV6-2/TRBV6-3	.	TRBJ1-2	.	TGTGCCAGCAGTTACGGGGTCGGAGCGACCTACGGCTACACCTTC	CASSYGVGATYGYTF
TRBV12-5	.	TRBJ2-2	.	TGTGCTAGTGGTTTGTTGGACACCGGGGAGCTGTTTTTT	CASGLLDTGELFF
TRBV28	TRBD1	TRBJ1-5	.	TGTGCCAGCACCCCGGACAGGGGGAGTCAGCCCCAGCATTTT	CASTPDRGSQPQHF
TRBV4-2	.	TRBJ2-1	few	TGTGCCAGCAGCCAACAGGTCTCCTACAATGAGCAGTTCTTC	CASSQQVSYNEQFF
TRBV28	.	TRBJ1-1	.	TGTGCCAGCAGTTCCTATGGGGGTGGGGTCACTGAAGCTTTCTTT	CASSSYGGGVTEAFF
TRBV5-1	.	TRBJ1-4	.	TGCGCCAGCAGCTTGGAGGGTCAGAGGGCTGAAAAACTGTTTTTT	CASSLEGQRAEKLFF
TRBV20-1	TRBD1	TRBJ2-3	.	TGCAGTGCTCGTGACAGGGCACTGTTTAGCACAGATACGCAGTATTTT	CSARDRALFSTDTQYF